The rows below give T cell receptor beta chains drawn from one sample of a study of cytomegalovirus exposure and HLA in healthy donors. The assay was immunoSEQ multiplex PCR, and TCRdb's table has in-frame clones only and misses some. The sample includes 110,000 or so clones, around 70% of them seen just once. Sequenced input: PBMCs. All receptors come from a woman between 50 and 59 years old in good health and CMV-seropositive. Both conserved end residues are part of each CDR3. Fields, in order: J gene, D gene, V gene, clone size, CDR3 protein, CDR3 DNA. D genes are given only for firm matches. Not every row has a clone size; where given, it reads once, few, many or a size class.

TRBJ2-3,-,TRBV10-3,-,CAISDNRESTDTQYF,TGTGCCATCAGTGATAACAGGGAAAGCACAGATACGCAGTATTTT
TRBJ2-7,TRBD2,TRBV2,few,CASSPTRGVEQYF,TGTGCCAGCAGCCCGACCCGGGGGGTTGAGCAGTACTTC
TRBJ1-1,TRBD1,TRBV18,-,CASSPSLGQMNTEAFF,TGTGCCAGCTCACCTTCCTTGGGACAGATGAACACTGAAGCTTTCTTT
TRBJ1-2,TRBD1,TRBV7-2,-,CASSHRQGVGYTF,TGTGCCAGCAGCCACCGACAGGGGGTTGGCTACACCTTC
TRBJ1-5,-,TRBV11-1,-,CASSEGGYQPQHF,TGTGCCAGCAGTGAGGGCGGATATCAGCCCCAGCATTTT
TRBJ2-7,TRBD1,TRBV9,once,CASSVDAGQGNEQYF,TGTGCCAGCAGCGTAGATGCCGGACAGGGTAACGAGCAGTACTTC
TRBJ2-5,-,TRBV19,-,CATSRRTEKETQYF,TGTGCCACCAGCCGTCGGACAGAAAAAGAGACCCAGTACTTC
TRBJ1-5,-,TRBV19,-,CASSMVQQPQHF,TGTGCCAGTAGTATGGTACAGCAGCCCCAGCATTTT
TRBJ1-2,TRBD1,TRBV7-9,once,CASSPGTGPNYGYTF,TGTGCCAGCAGCCCAGGGACAGGCCCTAACTATGGCTACACCTTC
TRBJ1-4,-,TRBV7-7,-,CASSPGLSNEKLFF,TGTGCCAGCAGCCCGGGACTGAGTAATGAAAAACTGTTTTTT
TRBJ1-1,-,TRBV6-5,-,CASSRGATEAFF,TGTGCCAGCAGCCGGGGAGCTACTGAAGCTTTCTTT
TRBJ1-1,-,TRBV10-3,-,CAISDPTGSLDTEAFF,TGTGCCATCAGTGACCCTACAGGTTCGTTAGACACTGAAGCTTTCTTT
TRBJ2-7,-,TRBV6-6,-,CASSELYEQYF,TGTGCCAGCAGTGAGCTCTACGAGCAGTACTTC
TRBJ2-4,TRBD2,TRBV5-4,-,CASSTANWGAGNLAKNIQYF,TGTGCCAGCAGCACGGCCAACTGGGGAGCGGGGAACCTAGCCAAAAACATTCAGTACTTC
TRBJ1-1,-,TRBV5-1,once,CASSLSGPNTEAFF,TGCGCCAGCAGCTTGTCAGGGCCGAACACTGAAGCTTTCTTT
TRBJ2-7,TRBD2,TRBV19,-,CASSIAAGKVYEQYF,TGTGCCAGTAGTATCGCAGCGGGAAAGGTATACGAGCAGTACTTC
TRBJ2-3,TRBD1,TRBV7-7,once,CASSPGEGASTDTQYF,TGTGCCAGCAGCCCCGGCGAGGGGGCAAGCACAGATACGCAGTATTTT
TRBJ2-1,-,TRBV6-5,few,CASSYGTGDNNEQFF,TGTGCCAGCAGTTACGGGACGGGAGATAACAATGAGCAGTTCTTC
TRBJ2-3,TRBD2,TRBV10-3,-,CAISAGLADTDTQYF,TGTGCCATCAGTGCGGGACTAGCGGACACAGATACGCAGTATTTT
TRBJ2-1,-,TRBV28,-,CASSLFRGSYNEQFF,TGTGCCAGCAGTTTGTTCAGGGGCTCCTACAATGAGCAGTTCTTC
TRBJ2-1,TRBD2,TRBV6-1,few,CASRGSREGLFEQFF,TGTGCCAGCAGGGGATCGCGGGAGGGCCTGTTTGAGCAGTTCTTC
TRBJ2-1,TRBD1,TRBV9,few,CASSTQGASSYNEQFF,TGTGCCAGCAGCACTCAGGGGGCCAGCTCCTACAATGAGCAGTTCTTC
TRBJ2-2,-,TRBV7-6,-,CASRLETNTGELFF,TGTGCCAGCAGACTAGAAACGAACACCGGGGAGCTGTTTTTT
TRBJ2-3,-,TRBV5-1,-,CASSLVAGSTDTQYF,TGCGCCAGCAGCTTGGTCGCAGGGAGCACAGATACGCAGTATTTT
TRBJ2-1,-,TRBV19,-,CASSQQGAEQFF,TGTGCCAGTAGTCAACAGGGTGCTGAGCAGTTCTTC
TRBJ2-6,TRBD1,TRBV5-1,-,CASSPQGPTGAASGANVLTF,TGCGCCAGCAGCCCGCAGGGCCCCACAGGGGCGGCCTCTGGGGCCAACGTCCTGACTTTC
TRBJ1-5,TRBD1,TRBV7-2,once,CASSNPDRGPNQPQHF,TGTGCCAGCAGCAATCCGGACAGGGGCCCCAATCAGCCCCAGCATTTT
TRBJ2-7,TRBD2,TRBV4-2,few,CASSQDRWASGGTLPSYEQYF,TGTGCCAGCAGCCAAGATCGATGGGCTAGCGGGGGGACACTGCCCTCCTACGAGCAGTACTTC
TRBJ2-1,-,TRBV11-1,-,CASSLQTGVDNEQFF,TGTGCCAGCAGCTTACAGACGGGAGTAGACAATGAGCAGTTCTTC
TRBJ2-7,TRBD1,TRBV2,-,CASSGTGAAYEQYF,TGTGCCAGCAGTGGGACAGGGGCGGCCTACGAGCAGTACTTC
TRBJ2-5,-,TRBV30,-,CAWSVTGRETQYF,TGTGCCTGGAGTGTGACAGGCCGAGAGACCCAGTACTTC
TRBJ1-1,-,TRBV27,-,CASSSPRGAFF,TGTGCCAGCAGTTCCCCCAGGGGAGCTTTCTTT
TRBJ1-4,-,TRBV30,-,CAWSALEGTRLFF,TGTGCCTGGAGTGCCCTCGAGGGCACCAGACTGTTTTTT
TRBJ1-1,-,TRBV5-1,-,CASSLHGRDTEAFF,TGCGCCAGCAGCTTGCACGGCAGGGACACTGAAGCTTTCTTT
TRBJ2-7,-,TRBV7-2,few,CASSLAPAYEQYF,TGTGCCAGCAGCTTAGCGCCAGCCTACGAGCAGTACTTC
TRBJ2-1,TRBD2,TRBV7-2,-,CASSPSPSGRDEQFF,TGTGCCAGCAGCCCATCCCCTAGCGGGAGAGATGAGCAGTTCTTC
TRBJ2-2,-,TRBV4-3,-,CASSLAAGELFF,TGCGCCAGCAGCCTTGCGGCCGGGGAGCTGTTTTTT
TRBJ2-7,-,TRBV19,few,CASDEGGRQYF,TGTGCCAGCGATGAAGGAGGTCGGCAGTACTTC
TRBJ2-2,-,TRBV29-1,-,CSVVLGGAGELFF,TGCAGCGTTGTTCTGGGAGGCGCCGGGGAGCTGTTTTTT
TRBJ1-1,TRBD1,TRBV5-4,-,CATGLGGPMNTEAFF,TGTGCCACCGGATTAGGGGGCCCTATGAACACTGAAGCTTTCTTT
TRBJ2-7,-,TRBV29-1,-,CSVRVTIEQYF,TGCAGCGTCAGGGTCACCATCGAGCAGTACTTC
TRBJ1-1,-,TRBV2,-,CASSRLRGANTEAFF,TGTGCCAGCAGCCGACTCCGGGGGGCGAACACTGAAGCTTTCTTT
TRBJ2-7,TRBD2,TRBV7-8,-,CASSFVSGRSYEQYF,TGTGCCAGCAGCTTCGTTAGCGGGAGGTCCTACGAGCAGTACTTC
TRBJ1-1,-,TRBV28,-,CATLVGMNTEAFF,TGTGCCACCTTAGTGGGCATGAACACTGAAGCTTTCTTT
TRBJ1-2,TRBD1,TRBV6-5,-,CASSYSSGQGRGYTF,TGTGCCAGCAGTTACTCGAGCGGACAGGGGCGGGGCTACACCTTC
TRBJ2-1,-,TRBV11-2,-,CASSLGASQQFF,TGTGCCAGCAGCTTAGGGGCCTCCCAGCAGTTCTTC
TRBJ2-2,-,TRBV18,-,CASSIQRLVSTGELFF,TGTGCCAGCTCAATACAACGGCTAGTCAGCACCGGGGAGCTGTTTTTT
TRBJ2-1,TRBD2,TRBV18,-,CASSPRGAGGTNEQFF,TGTGCCAGCTCACCACGTGGAGCGGGAGGAACTAATGAGCAGTTCTTC
TRBJ1-2,TRBD1,TRBV7-9,few,CASSSRDRVFDGYTF,TGTGCCAGCAGCAGCCGGGACAGGGTGTTTGATGGCTACACCTTC
TRBJ2-1,TRBD1,TRBV4-1,-,CASSQVDGQGNEQFF,TGCGCCAGCAGCCAAGTGGATGGACAGGGGAATGAGCAGTTCTTC
TRBJ2-5,TRBD1,TRBV2,once,CASNLYTGTDQETQYF,TGTGCCAGCAACCTATACACCGGGACAGACCAAGAGACCCAGTACTTC
TRBJ2-7,-,TRBV6-6,-,CASSSPSGAHYEQYF,TGTGCCAGCAGTAGCCCATCAGGGGCCCACTACGAGCAGTACTTC
TRBJ2-3,TRBD2,TRBV7-6,few,CASSLIGLAGGGDTQYF,TGTGCCAGCAGCTTAATTGGGCTAGCGGGGGGCGGAGATACGCAGTATTTT
TRBJ2-3,TRBD2,TRBV7-2,-,CGTSGGAVVTDTQYF,TGTGGGACTAGCGGGGGGGCCGTTGTAACAGATACGCAGTATTTT
TRBJ1-6,-,TRBV7-9,-,CSSSSDSNSPLHF,TGTTCCAGCAGCTCTGACAGCAATTCACCCCTCCACTTT
TRBJ1-1,-,TRBV7-8,-,CASSDYMNTEAFF,TGTGCCAGCAGCGACTACATGAACACTGAAGCTTTCTTT
TRBJ1-3,-,TRBV13,-,CASSSSTLTSSGNTIYF,TGTGCCAGCAGCTCCTCGACTCTTACGAGCTCTGGAAACACCATATATTTT
TRBJ1-4,-,TRBV18,once,CASSPGQQNEKLFF,TGTGCCAGCTCGCCTGGACAGCAAAATGAAAAACTGTTTTTT
TRBJ1-1,-,TRBV5-6,once,CASSSGRLGKAFF,TGTGCCAGCAGCTCAGGACGGCTCGGGAAAGCTTTCTTT
TRBJ1-2,TRBD1,TRBV5-4,-,CASSRDRAVGYTF,TGTGCCAGCAGCCGGGACAGGGCTGTTGGCTACACCTTC